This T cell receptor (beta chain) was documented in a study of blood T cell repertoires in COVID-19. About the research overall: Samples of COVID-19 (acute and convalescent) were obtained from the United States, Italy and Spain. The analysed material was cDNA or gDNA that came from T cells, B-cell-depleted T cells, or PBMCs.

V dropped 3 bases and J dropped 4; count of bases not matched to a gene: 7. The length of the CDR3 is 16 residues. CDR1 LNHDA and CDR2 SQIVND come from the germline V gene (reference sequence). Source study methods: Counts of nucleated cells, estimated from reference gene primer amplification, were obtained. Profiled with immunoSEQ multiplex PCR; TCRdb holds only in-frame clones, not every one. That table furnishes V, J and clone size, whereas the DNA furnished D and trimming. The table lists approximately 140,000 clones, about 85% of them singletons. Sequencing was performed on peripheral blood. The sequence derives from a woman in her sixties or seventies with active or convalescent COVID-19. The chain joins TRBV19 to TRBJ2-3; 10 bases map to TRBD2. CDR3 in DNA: TGTGCCAGTAGTATGAGTCGAAGCGGGGGGGCAGATACGCAGTATTTT. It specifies CASSMSRSGGADTQYF. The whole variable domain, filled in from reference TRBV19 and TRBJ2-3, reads DGGITQSPKYLFRKEGQNVTLSCEQNLNHDAMYWYRQDPGQGLRLIYYSQIVNDFQKGDIAEGYSVSREKKESFPLTVTSAQKNPTAFYLCASSMSRSGGADTQYFGPGTRLTVL.